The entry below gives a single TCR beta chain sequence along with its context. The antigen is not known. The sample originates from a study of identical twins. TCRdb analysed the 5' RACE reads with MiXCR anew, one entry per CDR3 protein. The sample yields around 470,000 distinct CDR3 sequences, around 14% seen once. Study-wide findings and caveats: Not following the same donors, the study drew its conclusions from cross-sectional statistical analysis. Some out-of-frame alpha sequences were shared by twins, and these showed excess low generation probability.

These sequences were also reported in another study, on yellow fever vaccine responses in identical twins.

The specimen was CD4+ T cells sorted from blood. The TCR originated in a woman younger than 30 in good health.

CDR3 sequence (DNA): TGTGCCAGCAGGGGGGTAGGGAAGCAGTACTTC. This translates into CASRGVGKQYF. The chain joins TRBV6-5 to TRBJ2-7; D is tentatively TRBD1 or TRBD2 (5 bases each). V shed 6 bases and J shed 8 bases, with 11 bases lying between them. CDR1 is MNHEY, CDR2 SVGAGI, per germline. The CDR3 has 11 residues.